The sequence of this T cell receptor (beta chain) was determined in a study of PD-L1 blockade in urothelial cancer. This table comes from immunoSEQ multiplex PCR, and its TCRdb copy is limited to in-frame clones, with some not included. The repertoire holds some 35,000 clones, with roughly a third as singletons. V shed 5 bases and J shed 1 base, with 14 bases lying between them. CDR3 length equals 14 residues. Germline V gives CDR1 SQVTM, CDR2 ANQGSEA. This clonotype originated in a man aged 55-75 years with urothelial cancer. This chain uses TRBV29-1 with TRBJ1-1; D remains ambiguous. Sequencing was performed on tumor tissue, taken before atezolizumab (anti-PD-L1) treatment. CDR3 residues: CSVMTRPENTEAFF. CDR3 in DNA: TGCAGCGTTATGACGAGACCCGAGAACACTGAAGCTTTCTTT.